This entry lists 2 T cell receptor beta chains sequenced from one sample in a study of blood T cells in healthy people across ages. With a J-beta primer mix and a sample-barcoded 5' primer, a second PCR ran roughly 6 to 11 cycles. TCRdb reprocessed the 5' RACE reads via MiXCR and lists one record per CDR3 protein. The sample has 650,000 to 900,000 distinct CDR3 sequences; approximately 59% are singletons. The sequenced sample was blood. The receptors here all came from a man aged 30-40 years in good health.

This clonotype was observed a single time. This chain links TRBV20-1 with TRBJ2-1; D possibly corresponds to TRBD2 (5 bases). From germline, CDR1 is DFQATT and CDR2 SNEGSKA (reference sequence). V lost 1 base and J lost 7, with 14 bases in between. The CDR3 is 14 amino acids. The CDR3 nucleotides read TGCAGTGCTAGAGTGGCTAGCTTTGAGAATGAGCAGTTCTTC. This encodes CSARVASFENEQFF.

CDR3 residues: CASSQELGGASYGYTF. The DNA for the CDR3 is TGCGCCAGCAGCCAAGAACTGGGGGGCGCAAGTTATGGCTACACCTTC. The rearrangement links TRBV4-1 to TRBJ1-2, with D perhaps TRBD1 (6 bases). Germline V gene sequence: CDR1 MGHRA, CDR2 YSYEKL. This CDR3 is 16 amino acids long. V lost 0 bases and J lost 5, with 16 bases in between.